This entry concerns a single T cell receptor (beta chain). This sample is part of a study of blood T cell repertoires in COVID-19. Overall study context: Whether acute or convalescent, the COVID-19 samples came from the United States, Italy and Spain. PBMCs, B-cell-depleted T cells, or T cells were the source of the cDNA or gDNA that made up the material.

Only in-frame clones appear in the TCRdb table, and some are missing; sequencing was by immunoSEQ multiplex PCR. This table has more than 300,000 clones, about 92% appearing once. Germline V gives CDR1 MNHEY, CDR2 SVGAGI. There are 14 residues in the CDR3. After removal of 6 bases from V and 9 bases from J, the junction contained 11 bases not matched to a gene. The sequenced material came from PBMCs or T cells enriched from blood (not recorded which). The chain recombines TRBV6-5 with TRBJ1-5, with 7 nucleotides matching TRBD1. The TCR was taken from a woman younger than 45 who had recovered from COVID-19. CDR3 sequence: CASSFDRVLWPQHF. CDR3 nucleotide sequence: TGTGCCAGCAGCTTCGACAGGGTGTTGTGGCCCCAGCATTTT.